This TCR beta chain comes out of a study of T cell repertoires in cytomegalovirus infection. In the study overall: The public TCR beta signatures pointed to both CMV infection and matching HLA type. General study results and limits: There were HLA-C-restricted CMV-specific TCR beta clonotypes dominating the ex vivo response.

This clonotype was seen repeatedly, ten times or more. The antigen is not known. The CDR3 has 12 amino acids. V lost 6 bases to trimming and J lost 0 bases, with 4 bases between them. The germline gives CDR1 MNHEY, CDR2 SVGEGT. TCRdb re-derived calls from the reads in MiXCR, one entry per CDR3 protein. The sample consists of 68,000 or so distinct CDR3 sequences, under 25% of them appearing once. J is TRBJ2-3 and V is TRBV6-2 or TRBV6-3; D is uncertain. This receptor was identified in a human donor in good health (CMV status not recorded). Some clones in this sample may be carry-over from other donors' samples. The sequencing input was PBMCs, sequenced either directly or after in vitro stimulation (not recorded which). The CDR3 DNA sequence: TGTGCCAGCAGGCCTAGCACAGATACGCAGTATTTT. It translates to CASRPSTDTQYF.